The entry that follows covers one T cell receptor beta chain sequence. As yet, its antigen is unknown. The CDR3 totals 15 residues. Trimming at V came to 3 bases and at J to 6 bases, leaving 7 bases not matched to a gene. CDR1 and CDR2 from the germline V gene are SGHKS and YYEKEE (reference sequence). The sample is drawn from a study of CD8 T cells in ankylosing spondylitis. Findings and caveats of the study: Matched ankylosing spondylitis synovial fluid reportedly contained a significantly enriched population of disease-linked clones. Characteristic of ankylosing spondylitis blood, it appeared, was a TCR beta motif comprising about eight highly homologous variants. A subset of motif variants has previously been described in the synovial fluid and blood of reactive arthritis.

Libraries for TCR beta were made by quantitative 5'-RACE with molecular barcodes. TCRdb passed the 5' RACE reads through MiXCR, listing each CDR3 protein once. The sample carries about 480,000 distinct CDR3 sequences, roughly 17% recorded once. The V call is TRBV5-5, the J call TRBJ2-1; 9 positions agree with TRBD1. The sequence came from a male donor with ankylosing spondylitis. Sequencing was carried out using blood, either unsorted or a sorted T cell fraction (not recorded which). The chain's CDR3 is CASSSGTGLINEQFF. Written as DNA, the CDR3 is TGTGCCAGCAGCTCCGGGACAGGGCTCATCAATGAGCAGTTCTTC.